The source of this TCR beta chain is a study of neurological immune-mediated disorders. In its sample, this clonotype was seen many times. MiXCR, run by TCRdb on the 5' RACE reads, gives a single entry per CDR3 protein. The sample has approximately 53,000 distinct CDR3 sequences, roughly 10% seen once; the top ten hold less than 2%. The time point is: longitudinal time-point 1 (baseline). Volunteers from a blood bank in Maryland, USA, made up the healthy controls. The V gene's germline CDR1 is MNHEY and CDR2 SVGAGI. This CDR3 region has 16 residues. Trimming removed 6 bases at V and 1 base at J, with 13 bases between.

Sample: PBMCs. V and J are TRBV6-5 and TRBJ2-6; D may be TRBD2 (5 bases). The sequence was collected from a woman in her forties in good health. In DNA, the CDR3 is TGTGCCAGCAGAGTCTCGCCGGGATCTGGGGCCAACGTCCTGACTTTC. It specifies CASRVSPGSGANVLTF.